The 4 T cell receptor beta chains presented below share a single source sample, sequenced in a study of T cells after yellow fever vaccination. TCRdb itself ran the 5' RACE reads through MiXCR, one entry per CDR3 protein. The sample includes 500,000 to 650,000 distinct CDR3 sequences, less than 20% of them seen just once. Here the sequenced sample was PBMCs, taken about 5 days after the first yellow fever vaccination. The source is a man between 18 and 29 years old who received the YFV17D yellow fever vaccine.

The chain links TRBV6-5 to TRBJ2-7, with no clear D. V gave up 0 bases and J gave up 3 bases, with 9 bases separating them. This CDR3 contains 14 residues. Germline V gene lookup returns CDR1 MNHEY and CDR2 SVGAGI. The CDR3 coding sequence is TGTGCCAGCAGTTACTCCCTGGGGAACTACGAGCAGTACGTC. Translating gives CASSYSLGNYEQYV.

V usage is TRBV20-1 and J usage is TRBJ1-2; no reliable D call. The CDR3 spans 19 residues. Germline CDR1 reads DFQATT; CDR2 reads SNEGSKA (reference sequence). DNA of the CDR3: TGCAGCGGGGTGAGGCAACTGGTTCCGGGGTTCCGCCGATTCGATGGCTACACCTTC. Translating it yields CSGVRQLVPGFRRFDGYTF.

CDR3: CASSHRGQYNEQFF. For the CDR3, the DNA is TGTGCCAGCAGCCATCGGGGGCAGTACAATGAGCAGTTCTTC. The chain has TRBV3-1 and TRBJ2-1, with D perhaps TRBD1 or TRBD2 (6 bases each). Germline CDR1 reads LGHDT; CDR2 reads YNNKEL (reference sequence). V lost 3 bases and J lost 4, with 10 bases in between. The CDR3 runs to 14 residues.

This chain uses TRBV24-1 with TRBJ2-1, with TRBD2 matching 9 bases. This CDR3 region has 16 residues. Unmatched junction bases numbered 12, after V lost 9 bases and J lost 4 bases. The germline gives CDR1 KGHDR, CDR2 SFDVKD. The DNA of the CDR3 is TGTGCCACCTCCGACCGCGCGGGGGGGAGATACAATGAGCAGTTCTTC. Amino acid sequence: CATSDRAGGRYNEQFF.